Following are 18 T cell receptor beta chains from one sample sequenced in a study of shared clonotypes between healthy human individuals. Repertoires were generated with immunoSEQ multiplex PCR, while TCRdb's copy carries only in-frame clones and drops some. The repertoire consists of about 1 million clones, with about 75% occurring once and the leading ten covering approximately 1.5%. The material sequenced was memory CD4+ T cells sorted from blood. As to subset: CD45RA-negative fraction. The receptors shown here come from a man younger than 30 in good health.

V usage is TRBV2 and J usage is TRBJ1-3; the D is unclear. This CDR3 comprises 15 residues. The germline V gene encodes CDR1 SNHLY and CDR2 FYNNEI. Deletions cut 8 bases from V and 0 bases from J, with 14 bases between. CDR3 nucleotides: TGTGCCAGCGAGTCCGAGACGGGCTCTGGAAACACCATATATTTT. Residues: CASESETGSGNTIYF.

A remark on this clone: Other DNA sequences in the same sample also yield this CDR3. The V gene is TRBV5-1, the J gene TRBJ2-1; TRBD2 aligns across 12 bases. The CDR3 sequence is 14 residues long. The germline V gene has CDR1 SGHRS and CDR2 YFSETQ. Trimming took 8 bases from V and 6 from J; bases not matched to a gene: 6. The CDR3 DNA reads as TGCGCCAGTAGGGGACTAGCGGGCCTCAATGAGCAGTTCTTC. Its protein product is CASRGLAGLNEQFF.

The chain recombines TRBV5-4 with TRBJ1-1; D not resolved. The germline V and J ends were trimmed by 4 bases and 5 bases, with 15 bases remaining between them. This CDR3 has 14 amino acids. In germline, CDR1 is SGHNT, CDR2 YYREEE (reference sequence). The CDR3 protein is CASSRDRRRTEAFF. CDR3 in DNA: TGTGCCAGCAGCCGTGACCGACGACGGACTGAAGCTTTCTTT. The full variable domain, rest sourced from reference TRBV5-4 and TRBJ1-1, is ETGVTQSPTHLIKTRGQQVTLRCSSQSGHNTVSWYQQALGQGPQFIFQYYREEENGRGNFPPRFSGLQFPNYSSELNVNALELDDSALYLCASSRDRRRTEAFFGQGTRLTVV.

The chain recombines TRBV28 with TRBJ1-1, with D unclear. The V gene lost 6 bases and the J gene lost 9 bases, with 17 bases spanning the gap. Germline CDR1 and CDR2: MDHEN and SYDVKM. The CDR3 has 13 amino acids. CDR3 DNA: TGTGCCAGCAGCTTCCGGACGGTCCCTAAAGCTTTCTTT. Translated, it gives CASSFRTVPKAFF.

This chain links TRBV30 with TRBJ1-4, with D tentatively TRBD1 (5 bases). Per germline, CDR1 GTSNPN and CDR2 SVGIG (reference sequence). The CDR3 spans 13 residues. The V gene lost 5 bases and the J gene lost 8 bases, with 15 bases spanning the gap. CDR3 DNA: TGTGCCTGGGGGGCAGGGAAGGTGGAAAAACTGTTTTTT. This encodes CAWGAGKVEKLFF. The complete variable domain, with remaining parts taken from reference TRBV30 and TRBJ1-4, reads SQTIHQWPATLVQPVGSPLSLECTVEGTSNPNLYWYRQAAGRGLQLLFYSVGIGQISSEVPQNLSASRPQDRQFILSSKKLLLSDSGFYLCAWGAGKVEKLFFGSGTQLSVL.

This chain joins TRBV7-2 and TRBJ1-5, with 8 positions matching TRBD1. This CDR3 is 13 amino acids long. With V trimmed by 7 bases and J by 7 bases, 6 bases remained unmatched. Germline V gene lookup returns CDR1 SGHTA and CDR2 FQGNSA. This chain's CDR3 is CASTPDRVQPQHF. CDR3 coding DNA: TGTGCCAGCACTCCGGACAGGGTCCAGCCCCAGCATTTT.

The sample holds one count of this clone. The J gene is TRBJ2-3, the V gene TRBV28; TRBD1 is a possible D gene (6 bases). V lost 6 bases and J 2 bases, leaving 18 bases between the germline ends. The CDR3 has 16 residues. In germline, CDR1 is MDHEN, CDR2 SYDVKM. CDR3 DNA sequence: TGTGCCAGCAGCGGACTTTTGGGGGCGGACACAGATACGCAGTATTTT. Residues: CASSGLLGADTDTQYF.

The V gene is TRBV18, the J gene TRBJ2-7, with D tentatively TRBD1 or TRBD2 (6 bases each). From germline, CDR1 is KGHSH and CDR2 LQKENI. The ends were cut back, 2 bases at V and 6 bases at J, with 14 bases in the middle. This CDR3 contains 14 residues. The CDR3 is CASSPGGQRSEQYF. In DNA, the CDR3 is TGTGCCAGCTCACCAGGGGGGCAGCGCAGCGAGCAGTACTTC.

The V gene is TRBV7-9, the J gene TRBJ2-3, with 8 bases identical to TRBD1. CDR1 and CDR2 (germline): SEHNR, FQNEAQ (reference sequence). V shed 6 bases, J shed 3 bases, and the junction held 2 bases outside the gene matches. The CDR3 consists of 13 residues. CDR3 sequence reads: CASSTGGTDTQYF. The CDR3 DNA follows: TGTGCCAGCAGTACAGGGGGGACAGATACGCAGTATTTT.

The V and J genes are TRBV18 and TRBJ2-2; 12 nucleotides align to TRBD2. V trimming: 4 bases; J trimming: 0 bases; junction bases outside the gene matches: 6. Looked up from germline, CDR1 is KGHSH and CDR2 is LQKENI. This CDR3 region has 18 residues. The CDR3 coding sequence is TGTGCCAGCTCACGACTAGCGGGGGACCCCGCGAACACCGGGGAGCTGTTTTTT. This codes for CASSRLAGDPANTGELFF.

This clone occurred once. The rearrangement links TRBV6-1 to TRBJ1-1; 7 bases map to TRBD1. CDR1 and CDR2 from the germline V gene are MNHNS and SASEGT. The V gene end was trimmed by 7 bases and the J gene end by 5 bases; junction bases not matched to a gene: 10. CDR3 size: 14 residues. This CDR3 reads CASKMTGPITEAFF. CDR3 nucleotides: TGTGCCAGCAAGATGACAGGGCCTATAACTGAAGCTTTCTTT.

This clone is a singleton in its sample. The gene calls are TRBV11-2 and TRBJ2-1; D ambiguous. The CDR3 sequence is 15 residues long. V was cut by 1 base and J by 8 bases, with 15 bases left in between. Germline CDR1 SGHAT, CDR2 FQNNGV. The CDR3 reads CASSLGALLGYEQFF. CDR3 nucleotides: TGTGCCAGCAGCTTAGGTGCCCTCTTAGGTTATGAGCAGTTCTTC.

The rearrangement uses TRBV10-3 and TRBJ1-6; 7 bases map to TRBD1. V shed 6 bases, J shed 10 bases, and the junction held 9 bases outside the gene matches. Germline CDR1 ENHRY, CDR2 SYGVKD. The CDR3 runs 14 residues. The DNA of the CDR3 is TGTGCCATCAGAACGACAGGGATGAGCTCACCCCTCCACTTT. As protein: CAIRTTGMSSPLHF.

The chain is built from TRBV9 and TRBJ2-1; possibly TRBD1 or TRBD2 for D (5 bases each). Germline loops: CDR1 SGDLS, CDR2 YYNGEE. V lost 0 bases to trimming and J lost 7 bases, with 14 bases between them. This CDR3 spans 15 amino acids. The CDR3 here is CASSVDWGRWNEQFF. CDR3 in DNA: TGTGCCAGCAGCGTAGATTGGGGGAGATGGAATGAGCAGTTCTTC.

This chain links TRBV11-2 with TRBJ1-4, with D perhaps matching TRBD1 (5 bases). CDR1 and CDR2 (germline): SGHAT, FQNNGV. The CDR3 contains 15 residues. V lost 8 bases, J lost 1 base, and 14 bases lay in between. This CDR3 reads CASGGSSKTNEKLFF. CDR3 DNA: TGTGCCAGCGGGGGATCCAGCAAAACTAATGAAAAACTGTTTTTT.

This clone appeared once. The rearrangement links TRBV4-1 to TRBJ1-1, with D possibly being TRBD1 (6 bases). Deletions cut 1 base from V and 1 base from J, with 16 bases between. Germline loops: CDR1 MGHRA, CDR2 YSYEKL. The CDR3 length is 17 residues. Written as DNA, the CDR3 is TGCGCCAGCAGCCAAGGACGTGGGGGCCAGAGGAACACTGAAGCTTTCTTT. Translated: CASSQGRGGQRNTEAFF.

The genes are TRBV28 and TRBJ1-2; 12 bases are a match to TRBD1. The germline V gene has CDR1 MDHEN and CDR2 SYDVKM. Trimming took 4 bases from V and 6 from J; bases not matched to a gene: 9. The CDR3 totals 16 residues. The CDR3 sequence: CASSYRDRGRWNGYTF. The DNA for the CDR3 is TGTGCCAGCAGTTACCGGGACAGGGGGCGCTGGAATGGCTACACCTTC.

This clone has only a few counts. Other DNA sequences in this specimen translate into the identical CDR3. This chain connects TRBV7-2 to TRBJ1-1, with a tentative D call TRBD1 (5 bases). Trimming removed 3 bases at V and 5 bases at J, with 7 bases between. This CDR3 region has 12 residues. Germline V CDR1 and CDR2: SGHTA, FQGNSA. For the CDR3, the DNA is TGTGCCAGCAGCTTCGAGGGGACTGAAGCTTTCTTT. Translated, it gives CASSFEGTEAFF.